The 29 T cell receptor beta chains presented below share a single source sample, sequenced in a study of glioma-infiltrating T cells after dendritic cell vaccination. Time point described: after dendritic cell vaccination, including at tumor progression/relapse. This table comes from immunoSEQ multiplex PCR, and its TCRdb copy is limited to in-frame clones, with some not included. Here the sample spans about 91,000 clones, roughly 77% being singletons. The source material was blood, sampled after dendritic cell vaccination. The receptor source for this set is a human donor with glioblastoma.

The chain employs TRBV5-4 and TRBJ1-2; 7 nucleotides agree with TRBD1. Per germline, CDR1 SGHNT and CDR2 YYREEE (reference sequence). The CDR3 length is 14 residues. V dropped 4 bases and J dropped 4; count of bases not matched to a gene: 7. The CDR3 coding sequence is TGTGCCAGCAGCAGTGGACAGGTTAGCTATGGCTACACCTTC. Protein product: CASSSGQVSYGYTF. The variable domain in full, completed from reference TRBV5-4 and TRBJ1-2, reads ETGVTQSPTHLIKTRGQQVTLRCSSQSGHNTVSWYQQALGQGPQFIFQYYREEENGRGNFPPRFSGLQFPNYSSELNVNALELDDSALYLCASSSGQVSYGYTFGSGTRLTVV.

The chain combines TRBV7-6 with TRBJ2-2; TRBD1 matches 7 bases. The CDR3 runs 15 residues. Germline lookup yields CDR1 SGHVS and CDR2 FNYEAQ. V dropped 5 bases and J dropped 6; count of bases not matched to a gene: 9. CDR3 loop: CASSKDRVHSGELFF. The CDR3 nucleotides are TGTGCCAGCAGCAAAGACAGGGTCCATTCCGGGGAGCTGTTTTTT.

The gene calls are TRBV7-9 and TRBJ2-7; TRBD1 matches 7 bases. The V gene's germline CDR1 is SEHNR and CDR2 FQNEAQ (reference sequence). The CDR3 spans 14 residues. V shed 5 bases and J 3 bases; nucleotides not matched to a gene: 7. The CDR3 is CASSLTTGNYEQYF. For the CDR3, the DNA is TGTGCCAGCAGCCTGACGACAGGGAACTACGAGCAGTACTTC.

This chain joins TRBV18 and TRBJ1-1; D is uncertain. The CDR3 spans 13 residues. V dropped 8 bases and J dropped 0 bases, with 10 bases sitting between them. CDR1 KGHSH and CDR2 LQKENI come from the germline V gene. CDR3 sequence: CASKQDMNTEAFF. The CDR3 DNA is TGTGCCAGCAAACAAGATATGAACACTGAAGCTTTCTTT.

The V call is TRBV9, the J call TRBJ1-2; TRBD1 agrees at 8 bases. CDR1 is SGDLS, CDR2 YYNGEE, per germline. The V and J ends lost 3 bases and 7 bases, in that order; junction bases with no gene match: 8. The CDR3 sequence is 14 residues long. The DNA of the CDR3 is TGTGCCAGCAGCGCTTTTCGGACAGGGCTTGGCTACACCTTC. It encodes CASSAFRTGLGYTF.

The chain has TRBV4-1 and TRBJ2-7; 10 bases line up with TRBD2. J gave up 7 bases and V 1 base, and 13 bases lay outside the gene matches. Germline CDR1 reads MGHRA; CDR2 reads YSYEKL. The CDR3 contains 17 residues. CDR3 sequence reads: CASSQAPPSGRVNEQYV. DNA of the CDR3: TGCGCCAGCAGCCAAGCCCCCCCCAGCGGGAGGGTTAATGAGCAGTACGTC.

This sequence joins TRBV5-1 and TRBJ1-1; D ambiguous. The germline CDR1 and CDR2 sequences are SGHRS and YFSETQ. V lost 1 base and J lost 2, with 12 bases in between. This CDR3 contains 15 residues. The CDR3 sequence is CASSLSYGFNTEAFF. Here the CDR3 DNA reads TGCGCCAGCAGCTTGAGTTACGGGTTCAACACTGAAGCTTTCTTT.

The chain joins TRBV5-4 to TRBJ2-6; the D is unclear. Germline V gives CDR1 SGHNT, CDR2 YYREEE (reference sequence). The V end lost 7 bases, the J end lost 2 bases, and 10 bases lay between the germline ends. This CDR3 has 14 amino acids. The CDR3 DNA is TGTGCCAGCGCTCCGGAGACTGGGGCCAACGTCCTGACTTTC. Its protein product is CASAPETGANVLTF.

The table lists this clone with a few counts. The J gene is TRBJ2-7, the V gene TRBV5-6, with 12 bases fitting TRBD1. Germline values: CDR1 SGHDT, CDR2 YYEEEE. V gave up 2 bases and J gave up 6 bases; unmatched junction bases: 3. CDR3 length: 14 amino acids. The CDR3 DNA is TGTGCCAGCAGCTTCGGGACAGGGGGCGGCGAGCAGTACTTC. Translation gives CASSFGTGGGEQYF.

V usage is TRBV27 and J usage is TRBJ1-2; TRBD1 might be the D (6 bases). The V gene's germline CDR1 is MNHEY and CDR2 SMNVEV (reference sequence). CDR3 length: 14 residues. Trimming removed 7 bases at V and 4 bases at J, with 16 bases between. CDR3 sequence: CASKGSGAFYGYTF. The CDR3, as DNA: TGTGCCAGCAAAGGCTCAGGGGCGTTCTATGGCTACACCTTC.

This rearrangement joins TRBV7-9 to TRBJ2-2, with D possibly being TRBD1 (6 bases). This CDR3 contains 15 residues. Trimming took 5 bases from V and 1 from J, leaving 11 bases between them. Per germline, CDR1 SEHNR and CDR2 FQNEAQ (reference sequence). The CDR3 loop is CASSPRGGNTGELFF. CDR3 nucleotides: TGTGCCAGCAGCCCAAGAGGGGGGAACACCGGGGAGCTGTTTTTT.

The V call is TRBV6-5, the J call TRBJ1-2; 9 nucleotides agree with TRBD1. The CDR3 covers 14 residues. V gave up 6 bases and J gave up 4 bases; unmatched junction bases: 6. From germline, CDR1 is MNHEY and CDR2 SVGAGI. The CDR3 DNA sequence: TGTGCCAGCAGCCACAGGGGGCTCAGCTATGGCTACACCTTC. This encodes CASSHRGLSYGYTF.

The chain recombines TRBV19 with TRBJ1-5, with D possibly being TRBD1 (6 bases). The germline CDR1 and CDR2 sequences are LNHDA and SQIVND (reference sequence). V was clipped by 5 bases and J by 7 bases, with 12 bases between them. The CDR3 covers 13 residues. CDR3 residues: CASSQDRQQPQHF. The CDR3 nucleotides read TGTGCCAGTAGTCAGGACAGACAACAGCCCCAGCATTTT.

The chain couples TRBV15 to TRBJ2-6; 8 bases line up with TRBD1. Germline-derived CDR1 and CDR2 are LNHNV and YYDKDF (reference sequence). CDR3 length: 19 amino acids. V was clipped by 0 bases and J by 4 bases; unmatched bases: 11. CDR3 sequence (DNA): TGTGCCACCAGCAGAGACTCATCTCAGGGGGCGGCCGGGGCCAACGTCCTGACTTTC. As protein: CATSRDSSQGAAGANVLTF.

The rearrangement joins TRBV19 to TRBJ2-1; 10 bases align to TRBD2. The germline gives CDR1 LNHDA, CDR2 SQIVND (reference sequence). V was clipped by 5 bases and J by 3 bases; unmatched bases: 7. The CDR3 runs to 16 residues. CDR3 coding DNA: TGTGCCAGTAGTCGCAATAGCGGGGGGAACTACAATGAGCAGTTCTTC. Its translation is CASSRNSGGNYNEQFF. The full variable domain, its missing parts supplied by reference TRBV19 and TRBJ2-1, is DGGITQSPKYLFRKEGQNVTLSCEQNLNHDAMYWYRQDPGQGLRLIYYSQIVNDFQKGDIAEGYSVSREKKESFPLTVTSAQKNPTAFYLCASSRNSGGNYNEQFFGPGTRLTVL.

CDR3 sequence (DNA): TGTGCCAGCAGTTTAGCGCAGGGGGTGTTTTATGGCTACACCTTC. Translation: CASSLAQGVFYGYTF. The chain combines TRBV27 with TRBJ1-2; 7 nucleotides line up with TRBD1. Germline CDR1 is MNHEY and CDR2 is SMNVEV (reference sequence). Trimming took 2 bases from V and 5 from J; bases not matched to a gene: 8. The CDR3 totals 15 residues.

The chain couples TRBV5-1 to TRBJ2-3; D might be TRBD2 (5 bases). V lost 1 base and J lost 0, with 12 bases in between. The CDR3 is 16 residues long. The germline CDR1 and CDR2 sequences are SGHRS and YFSETQ. The CDR3 loop is CASSLRRALSTDTQYF. The CDR3 DNA reads TGCGCCAGCAGCTTGAGGCGGGCACTGAGCACAGATACGCAGTATTTT. The whole variable domain, filled in from reference TRBV5-1 and TRBJ2-3, reads KAGVTQTPRYLIKTRGQQVTLSCSPISGHRSVSWYQQTPGQGLQFLFEYFSETQRNKGNFPGRFSGRQFSNSRSEMNVSTLELGDSALYLCASSLRRALSTDTQYFGPGTRLTVL.

The genes are TRBV15 and TRBJ2-6, with D perhaps matching TRBD1 (5 bases). The V and J ends lost 3 bases and 4 bases respectively, with 10 bases between them. Germline V lookup: CDR1 LNHNV, CDR2 YYDKDF (reference sequence). There are 15 residues in the CDR3. This CDR3 reads CATSRDRQGANVLTF. CDR3 nucleotide sequence: TGTGCCACCAGCAGGGACCGACAGGGGGCCAACGTCCTGACTTTC.

The chain employs TRBV2 and TRBJ1-5; 9 nucleotides align to TRBD1. The CDR3 loop spans 14 amino acids. With V trimmed by 6 bases and J by 4 bases, 4 bases remained unmatched. CDR1 and CDR2 from the germline V gene are SNHLY and FYNNEI. CDR3 DNA sequence: TGTGCCAGCAGGGGAGACAGGGGGAATCAGCCCCAGCATTTT. This sequence encodes CASRGDRGNQPQHF.

In regard to this clone: A read error may produce the germline difference seen at one junction end. V is TRBV6-1 and J is TRBJ1-2, with TRBD1 identical over 7 bases. The V gene's germline CDR1 is MNHNS and CDR2 SASEGT. CDR3 length: 15 residues. Written as DNA, the CDR3 is TGTGCCAGCAATGAAGGGGGCGCCGGTAACTATGGCTACACCTTC. Translation: CASNEGGAGNYGYTF.

The chain has TRBV18 and TRBJ2-3; D not certain. V was shortened by 2 bases and J by 1 base, with 10 bases between the two germline ends. CDR1 KGHSH and CDR2 LQKENI come from the germline V gene. CDR3 length: 15 amino acids. As DNA, the CDR3 is TGTGCCAGCTCACCAGGTTCTCAGGGCACAGATACGCAGTATTTT. It yields the protein CASSPGSQGTDTQYF.

This clone showed up just once. The V and J genes are TRBV18 and TRBJ2-7; 8 nucleotides agree with TRBD2. With 4 bases clipped from V and 4 bases from J, the junction kept 6 bases outside the gene matches. The CDR3 is made up of 14 amino acids. Germline CDR1 KGHSH, CDR2 LQKENI. The CDR3 region has the DNA TGTGCCAGCTCACTACCGGGACTAGTTTACGAGCAGTACGTC. Protein sequence: CASSLPGLVYEQYV.

V usage is TRBV21-1 and J usage is TRBJ2-1; TRBD1 is the table's D call, not checked against the DNA. TRBV21-1 is classified as a pseudogene. The CDR3 is 18 amino acids. CDR3 DNA: TGTGCCAGCAGCGAGGGACAGGGGGCCTTTGGCTCCTACAATGAGCAGTTCTTC. This encodes CASSEGQGAFGSYNEQFF.

The rearrangement links TRBV7-9 to TRBJ1-6; 8 nucleotides line up with TRBD1. Germline-derived CDR1 and CDR2 are SEHNR and FQNEAQ (reference sequence). V gave up 5 bases and J gave up 9 bases; unmatched junction bases: 12. This CDR3 region has 16 residues. CDR3 bases: TGTGCCAGCAGCGCCTTCTCCGGGACAGGAGGTTCACCCCTCCACTTT. Translation: CASSAFSGTGGSPLHF.

This clone was seen a single time. This rearrangement joins TRBV7-9 to TRBJ1-3, with 7 bases identical to TRBD1. The CDR3 is 11 amino acids. Unmatched junction bases numbered 0, after V lost 4 bases and J lost 9 bases. The germline V gene has CDR1 SEHNR and CDR2 FQNEAQ (reference sequence). The CDR3 sequence: CASSWTGTIYF. The CDR3 nucleotides read TGTGCCAGCAGCTGGACAGGCACCATATATTTT.

V gene TRBV7-2 combines with J gene TRBJ1-4, with D perhaps TRBD1 (5 bases). Trimming shortened V by 3 bases and J by 4 bases, and 15 bases separated the two germline ends. The CDR3 loop spans 16 amino acids. CDR1 and CDR2 from the germline V gene are SGHTA and FQGNSA. The CDR3 DNA reads as TGTGCCAGCAGCTTCTCTCAGGGCAGCTATAATGAAAAACTGTTTTTT. Its translation: CASSFSQGSYNEKLFF.

In this sample, this clone turned up a few times. The rearrangement links TRBV14 to TRBJ2-3, with D perhaps matching TRBD2 (6 bases). V shed 0 bases and J shed 2 bases, with 12 bases lying between them. The CDR3 runs 16 residues. Germline CDR1 reads SGHDN; CDR2 reads FVKESK. CDR3 residues: CASSQDFLASTDTQYF. The CDR3 DNA is TGTGCCAGCAGCCAAGACTTTCTAGCGTCCACAGATACGCAGTATTTT.

This clone was counted only a few times. The rearrangement joins TRBV13 to TRBJ1-4; 10 nucleotides line up with TRBD1. This CDR3 has 19 residues. From germline, CDR1 is PRHDT and CDR2 FYEKMQ (reference sequence). With V trimmed by 5 bases and J by 0 bases, 12 bases remained unmatched. CDR3 nucleotides: TGTGCCAGCAGCATAAGACAGGGGGCTACTTTTCCAACTAATGAAAAACTGTTTTTT. Protein: CASSIRQGATFPTNEKLFF.

The J gene is TRBJ2-3, the V gene TRBV7-8, with 8 bases aligning to TRBD2. CDR3 length: 15 residues. The germline V gene has CDR1 SGHVS and CDR2 FQNEAQ. The V segment lost 5 bases and the J segment 2 bases; nucleotides outside the gene matches: 6. The CDR3 here is CASSQRSGTTDTQYF. The CDR3 coding sequence is TGTGCCAGCAGCCAACGTAGCGGGACCACAGATACGCAGTATTTT.